This paragraph reports one T cell receptor beta chain. The time point denotes: pre-sensitization, week 0. Documented treatment: therapeutic diphenylcyclopropenone sensitization with weekly scalp DPC. This sample was included in a study of human T cells and chemical hapten exposure. V lost 6 bases to trimming and J lost 4 bases; unmatched junction nucleotides: 4. This CDR3 has 13 amino acids. Germline CDR1 and CDR2: ENHRY and SYGVKD. The library put unique molecular identifiers onto individual cDNA molecules. Authors' data handling: The number of TCRs in each sample had a median of about 96,000 and spanned about 23,224 to 690,600. TCRdb redid the calling of the RACE reads with MiXCR, one entry per CDR3 protein. These V and J calls rely on TCRdb rather than the paper's analysis. The sample has approximately 260,000 distinct CDR3 sequences; 7.7% are singletons.

Sequenced material: whole blood, taken in connection with sensitization to the hapten diphenylcyclopropenone (DPC). The J gene is TRBJ1-1, the V gene TRBV10-3; 8 positions agree with TRBD1. The TCR was taken from a man aged 18 to 30 with alopecia areata. Some clones in this sample may be carry-over from other donors' samples. The CDR3 here is CAISADRGTEAFF. In DNA, the CDR3 is TGTGCCATCAGCGCCGACAGGGGCACTGAAGCTTTCTTT.